This is a list of T cell receptor beta chains from one sample in a study of CD8+CD57+ T cells in acquired aplastic anemia. One entry per CDR3 protein, called by TCRdb with MiXCR from the reads. The sample lists 200,000 to 250,000 distinct CDR3 sequences; 34% were seen once. Sequencing was carried out using sorted CD4+, CD8+, or CD8+CD57+ T cells (not recorded which) from PBMCs. These receptors came from a human donor in good health, serving as a control. Both conserved end residues are part of each CDR3. Each record gives: D gene, V gene, J gene, CDR3 protein. D genes are given only for firm matches.

d_call: NA; v_call: TRBV5-8; j_call: TRBJ1-2; cdr3_aa: CASSFGAYYGYTF
d_call: TRBD1; v_call: TRBV20-1; j_call: TRBJ1-2; cdr3_aa: CSARTTGGENYGYTF
d_call: TRBD1; v_call: TRBV25-1; j_call: TRBJ1-1; cdr3_aa: CASTGGWAGGAGTEAFF
d_call: NA; v_call: TRBV13; j_call: TRBJ2-1; cdr3_aa: CASSLSYGKARNEQFF
d_call: NA; v_call: TRBV27; j_call: TRBJ2-7; cdr3_aa: CASSVGGQFYEQYF
d_call: TRBD2; v_call: TRBV20-1; j_call: TRBJ2-1; cdr3_aa: CSAGTSGSSEQFF
d_call: TRBD1; v_call: TRBV6-1; j_call: TRBJ1-2; cdr3_aa: CASSIDAGTGGYTF
d_call: TRBD1; v_call: TRBV20-1; j_call: TRBJ1-6; cdr3_aa: CSARETGRSNSPLHF
d_call: NA; v_call: TRBV19; j_call: TRBJ1-1; cdr3_aa: CASTPRVRGTEAFF
d_call: TRBD1; v_call: TRBV2; j_call: TRBJ2-1; cdr3_aa: CASSDPGQGNEQFF
d_call: NA; v_call: TRBV5-4; j_call: TRBJ1-1; cdr3_aa: CASSLDRELVFGRTEAFF
d_call: NA; v_call: TRBV6-5; j_call: TRBJ1-1; cdr3_aa: CASSYYREGNTEAFF
d_call: TRBD2; v_call: TRBV27; j_call: TRBJ2-7; cdr3_aa: CASSFLGRGEQYF
d_call: NA; v_call: TRBV2; j_call: TRBJ2-3; cdr3_aa: CASSVFSRSATDTQYF